One sample yielded the 30 T cell receptor beta chains listed below, sequenced in a study of cytomegalovirus exposure and HLA in healthy donors. 13 Jbeta primers and 60 Vbeta primers were used for the PCR. Sequencing used immunoSEQ multiplex PCR; TCRdb keeps in-frame clones, though not all of them. Counted here are 150,000 to 200,000 clones, 84% occurring once; the ten biggest clones make up more than 1.5%. Sequenced input: PBMCs. These TCRs come from a man aged 18 to 29 in good health and CMV-seronegative.

The V and J genes are TRBV11-2 and TRBJ2-7; the D gene is possibly TRBD1 (5 bases). CDR3 size: 14 residues. V was trimmed by 4 bases and J by 3 bases, leaving 13 bases between them. Germline CDR1 reads SGHAT; CDR2 reads FQNNGV. CDR3 DNA: TGTGCCAGCAGCTCCTACGACGGACACTACGAGCAGTACTTC. This gives the protein CASSSYDGHYEQYF.

The V and J genes are TRBV9 and TRBJ2-3; 10 bases align to TRBD2. The CDR3 has 17 residues. After removal of 0 bases from V and 2 bases from J, the junction contained 6 bases not matched to a gene. The germline CDR1 and CDR2 sequences are SGDLS and YYNGEE. The CDR3 coding sequence is TGTGCCAGCAGCGTAGACCCTAGCGGGGGTTCCACAGATACGCAGTATTTT. Translating it yields CASSVDPSGGSTDTQYF.

The chain joins TRBV18 to TRBJ1-1; 9 bases agree with TRBD1. The CDR3 sequence is 14 residues long. V was pared by 5 bases and J by 4 bases, with 5 bases of the junction left unmatched. Germline loops: CDR1 KGHSH, CDR2 LQKENI. CDR3 DNA sequence: TGTGCCAGCTCAGGACAGGGGAGGGGCACTGAAGCTTTCTTT. It yields the protein CASSGQGRGTEAFF.

V usage is TRBV29-1 and J usage is TRBJ1-1; D possibly corresponds to TRBD1 (5 bases). CDR1 SQVTM and CDR2 ANQGSEA come from the germline V gene. V lost 3 bases and J lost 1, with 9 bases in between. CDR3 length equals 13 residues. The DNA of the CDR3 is TGCAGCGTTGACGGGGGAACGAACACTGAAGCTTTCTTT. Translation: CSVDGGTNTEAFF.

Only a few counts were recorded for this clone. V usage is TRBV2 and J usage is TRBJ1-5, with 7 bases aligning to TRBD1. The V gene's germline CDR1 is SNHLY and CDR2 FYNNEI. There are 15 residues in the CDR3. Losses at the gene ends were 6 bases for V and 1 base for J; bases not matched to a gene: 6. In nucleotides, the CDR3 is TGTGCCAGCAGATTTACAGGGGAGAGCAATCAGCCCCAGCATTTT. It is translated as CASRFTGESNQPQHF.

The rearrangement joins TRBV7-6 to TRBJ2-7; D remains unclear. Trimming left V 1 base short and J 3 bases short, with 13 bases between. This CDR3 is 15 amino acids long. Looked up from germline, CDR1 is SGHVS and CDR2 is FNYEAQ. Here the CDR3 reads CASSLELERSYEQYF. The CDR3 DNA is TGTGCCAGCAGCTTAGAGCTGGAGAGGAGCTACGAGCAGTACTTC.

The chain couples TRBV11-2 to TRBJ1-1, with D perhaps matching TRBD1 (6 bases). This CDR3 spans 13 amino acids. The V end was cut by 5 bases, the J end by 6 bases, with 13 bases between. Germline lookup yields CDR1 SGHAT and CDR2 FQNNGV. The CDR3 is CASSLIKGAEAFF. The CDR3 nucleotides are TGTGCCAGCAGCCTAATCAAGGGGGCTGAAGCTTTCTTT.

V usage is TRBV5-1 and J usage is TRBJ2-2; 9 bases line up with TRBD1. Germline CDR1 SGHRS, CDR2 YFSETQ. The CDR3 totals 15 residues. J was trimmed by 6 bases and V by 0 bases; bases with no gene match: 3. The CDR3 region is CASSLGDRVAGELFF. Here the CDR3 DNA reads TGCGCCAGCAGCTTGGGGGACAGGGTTGCCGGGGAGCTGTTTTTT.

The rearrangement links TRBV6-5 to TRBJ1-4; 7 bases are a match to TRBD1. The CDR3 contains 14 residues. The V segment lost 9 bases and the J segment 2 bases; nucleotides outside the gene matches: 6. Germline V lookup: CDR1 MNHEY, CDR2 SVGAGI. The CDR3 region is CASKQGWTNEKLFF. In nucleotides, the CDR3 is TGTGCCAGTAAACAGGGGTGGACTAATGAAAAACTGTTTTTT.

The rearrangement joins TRBV7-2 to TRBJ2-7, with 7 nucleotides matching TRBD2. The V segment lost 2 bases and the J segment 5 bases; nucleotides outside the gene matches: 9. CDR1 is SGHTA, CDR2 FQGNSA, per germline. This CDR3 region has 15 residues. CDR3 protein: CASSLKSGGGHEQYF. CDR3 in DNA: TGTGCCAGCAGCTTAAAGTCGGGAGGAGGCCACGAGCAGTACTTC.

The chain couples TRBV5-1 to TRBJ2-1, with D possibly matching TRBD2 (5 bases). The germline V gene has CDR1 SGHRS and CDR2 YFSETQ. With 7 bases removed from V and 9 bases from J, the gap between germline ends came to 14 bases. The CDR3 is made up of 12 amino acids. The CDR3 region has the DNA TGCGCCAGCGCCCGAGGTGCGGGTGAGCAGTTCTTC. It is translated as CASARGAGEQFF.

The chain has TRBV5-4 and TRBJ1-2; possible D gene TRBD1, 6 bases. The germline V gene has CDR1 SGHNT and CDR2 YYREEE (reference sequence). V lost 1 base, J lost 8 bases, and 18 bases lay in between. CDR3 length: 15 amino acids. CDR3 protein: CASSLRGGGFKGYTF. The CDR3, as DNA: TGTGCCAGCAGCTTGAGAGGGGGAGGGTTCAAGGGCTACACCTTC.

This clone came up once. V and J are TRBV25-1 and TRBJ2-5; 13 nucleotides match TRBD2. Germline V gene lookup returns CDR1 MGHDK and CDR2 SYGVNS. The CDR3 runs to 15 residues. Trimming took 5 bases from V and 5 from J; bases not matched to a gene: 5. DNA of the CDR3: TGTGCCAGCAGTCCGGGACTAGCGGGGACGGAGACCCAGTACTTC. It translates to CASSPGLAGTETQYF.

The rearrangement uses TRBV7-9 and TRBJ2-7, with TRBD1 as a possible D gene (6 bases). CDR3 length: 13 residues. Between the trimmed V and J ends, which lost 8 bases and 5 bases, there was a span of 16 bases. Germline CDR1 reads SEHNR; CDR2 reads FQNEAQ (reference sequence). The DNA of the CDR3 is TGTGCCAGCGGTCGAGGGGGATCCCACGAGCAGTACTTC. Its protein product is CASGRGGSHEQYF.

The rearrangement uses TRBV28 and TRBJ2-7, with TRBD1 matching over 7 bases. The germline CDR1 and CDR2 sequences are MDHEN and SYDVKM. Trimming at V came to 6 bases and at J to 3 bases, leaving 8 bases not matched to a gene. The CDR3 is made up of 14 amino acids. CDR3 nucleotides: TGTGCCAGCAGGCTACAGACAGGGTTCTACGAGCAGTACTTC. It yields the protein CASRLQTGFYEQYF. Full variable domain (missing parts from reference TRBV28 and TRBJ2-7): DVKVTQSSRYLVKRTGEKVFLECVQDMDHENMFWYRQDPGLGLRLIYFSYDVKMKEKGDIPEGYSVSREKKERFSLILESASTNQTSMYLCASRLQTGFYEQYFGPGTRLTVT.

This sequence joins TRBV7-2 and TRBJ2-3; 12 nucleotides match TRBD2. Germline loops: CDR1 SGHTA, CDR2 FQGNSA. The CDR3 has 18 amino acids. Trimming removed 5 bases from V and 2 bases from J; junction bases left unmatched: 11. The CDR3 sequence is CASSPRLAGAPSTDTQYF. The CDR3 nucleotides are TGTGCCAGCAGCCCTCGACTAGCGGGAGCACCTTCCACAGATACGCAGTATTTT.

The V gene is TRBV25-1, the J gene TRBJ1-1; no reliable D call. The germline V gene encodes CDR1 MGHDK and CDR2 SYGVNS. Between the trimmed V and J ends, which lost 5 bases and 11 bases, there was a span of 12 bases. The CDR3 is 11 residues long. The chain's CDR3 is CASSHLVRAFF. CDR3 DNA sequence: TGTGCCAGCAGTCACCTTGTGAGGGCTTTCTTT. Full variable domain (missing parts from reference TRBV25-1 and TRBJ1-1): EADIYQTPRYLVIGTGKKITLECSQTMGHDKMYWYQQDPGMELHLIHYSYGVNSTEKGDLSSESTVSRIRTEHFPLTLESARPSHTSQYLCASSHLVRAFFGQGTRLTVV.

The chain employs TRBV11-2 and TRBJ2-5; the match to TRBD2 covers 10 bases. Losses at the gene ends were 1 base for V and 2 bases for J; bases not matched to a gene: 7. This CDR3 comprises 17 residues. CDR1 and CDR2 from the germline V gene are SGHAT and FQNNGV. The CDR3 region is CASSLGVAGGPQETQYF. DNA for the CDR3: TGTGCCAGCAGCTTAGGGGTAGCGGGGGGCCCACAAGAGACCCAGTACTTC.

This clone was counted a single time. The chain is built from TRBV27 and TRBJ2-7; D might be TRBD2 (5 bases). The germline V and J ends were trimmed by 3 bases and 3 bases, with 9 bases remaining between them. This CDR3 contains 13 residues. Germline CDR1 reads MNHEY; CDR2 reads SMNVEV (reference sequence). The CDR3 spells CASSFQEDYEQYF. The CDR3 DNA follows: TGTGCCAGCAGTTTCCAGGAGGACTACGAGCAGTACTTC.

V usage is TRBV7-6 and J usage is TRBJ2-2; D not certain. The CDR3 totals 12 residues. CDR1 SGHVS and CDR2 FNYEAQ come from the germline V gene. V was shortened by 5 bases and J by 10 bases, with 11 bases between the two germline ends. This CDR3 is CASSPWASELFF. CDR3 nucleotides: TGTGCCAGCAGCCCCTGGGCCTCGGAGCTGTTTTTT. The complete variable domain, with remaining parts taken from reference TRBV7-6 and TRBJ2-2, reads GAGVSQSPRYKVTKRGQDVALRCDPISGHVSLYWYRQALGQGPEFLTYFNYEAQQDKSGLPNDRFSAERPEGSISTLTIQRTEQRDSAMYRCASSPWASELFFGEGSRLTVL.

The V and J genes are TRBV11-2 and TRBJ2-1; TRBD2 agrees at 7 bases. Germline V gives CDR1 SGHAT, CDR2 FQNNGV. CDR3 size: 15 residues. V lost 6 bases to trimming and J lost 8 bases; unmatched junction nucleotides: 13. CDR3: CASSLRREGLDEQFF. As DNA, the CDR3 is TGTGCCAGCAGTCTCCGGAGGGAGGGGTTGGATGAGCAGTTCTTC.

The CDR3 loop is CASSVSSSYEQYF. CDR3 DNA: TGTGCCAGCAGCGTCTCTAGCTCCTACGAGCAGTACTTC. The chain links TRBV9 to TRBJ2-7; D unresolved. Germline V gene sequence: CDR1 SGDLS, CDR2 YYNGEE. The V gene lost 2 bases and the J gene lost 0 bases, with 6 bases spanning the gap. The CDR3 is made up of 13 amino acids.

The chain employs TRBV6-6 and TRBJ2-6; no reliable D call. This CDR3 is built from 15 residues. Germline V gene data show CDR1 as MNHNY and CDR2 as SVGAGI (reference sequence). Deletions cut 0 bases from V and 1 base from J, with 4 bases between. CDR3 in DNA: TGTGCCAGCAGTTACTCGGAGTCTGGGGCCAACGTCCTGACTTTC. Its protein product is CASSYSESGANVLTF.

The chain employs TRBV4-1 and TRBJ2-2; TRBD2 agrees at 12 bases. The CDR3 has 16 amino acids. Trimming cost V 3 bases and J 4 bases; bases outside gene matches: 3. Germline values: CDR1 MGHRA, CDR2 YSYEKL. The CDR3, as DNA: TGCGCCAGCAGCCAGCCTAGCGGGGGGGTCACCGGGGAGCTGTTTTTT. Translating gives CASSQPSGGVTGELFF.

The V and J genes are TRBV19 and TRBJ2-2, with TRBD2 identical over 9 bases. Losses at the gene ends were 4 bases for V and 5 bases for J; bases not matched to a gene: 5. The CDR3 covers 15 residues. Germline CDR1 is LNHDA and CDR2 is SQIVND (reference sequence). The CDR3 DNA reads as TGTGCCAGTAGTAGGCGGGGGGGCCAAACCGGGGAGCTGTTTTTT. Amino acids: CASSRRGGQTGELFF.

This chain joins TRBV5-1 and TRBJ1-2; TRBD1 matches at 9 bases. There are 16 residues in the CDR3. The V and J ends lost 4 bases and 4 bases, in that order; junction bases with no gene match: 11. The germline V gene has CDR1 SGHRS and CDR2 YFSETQ. The CDR3 reads CASSTGQGLLTYGYTF. The CDR3 region has the DNA TGCGCCAGCAGCACGGGACAGGGACTCCTAACCTATGGCTACACCTTC.

This chain links TRBV10-1 with TRBJ1-5; 7 positions agree with TRBD1. The trim removed 6 bases at V and 4 bases at J, leaving 3 bases unmatched. This CDR3 is built from 13 residues. Germline values: CDR1 WNHNN, CDR2 SYGVQD (reference sequence). The CDR3 nucleotides read TGCGCCAGCAGAAGACAGGGTAATCAGCCCCAGCATTTT. This codes for CASRRQGNQPQHF.

This chain uses TRBV9 with TRBJ2-1; a possible D gene is TRBD2 (6 bases). With 0 bases removed from V and 2 bases from J, the gap between germline ends came to 9 bases. CDR1 SGDLS and CDR2 YYNGEE come from the germline V gene. The CDR3 runs to 15 residues. The CDR3 here is CASSVAGVTYNEQFF. The CDR3 nucleotides read TGTGCCAGCAGCGTAGCGGGAGTGACCTACAATGAGCAGTTCTTC.

This sequence joins TRBV19 and TRBJ2-4; D may be TRBD2 (6 bases). Germline assignment: CDR1 LNHDA and CDR2 SQIVND (reference sequence). Trimming stripped 3 bases from V and 8 bases from J, with 17 bases between. CDR3 length: 15 residues. The CDR3 reads CASSMASGGGDIQYF. CDR3 nucleotides: TGTGCCAGTAGTATGGCTAGTGGGGGAGGCGACATTCAGTACTTC.

This clone was recorded once. The V gene is TRBV7-2, the J gene TRBJ1-5; D perhaps matches TRBD1 (5 bases). The CDR3 covers 14 residues. With 1 base removed from V and 2 bases from J, the gap between germline ends came to 6 bases. The germline V gene encodes CDR1 SGHTA and CDR2 FQGNSA. CDR3 protein: CASSLEGGNQPQHF. The CDR3 DNA reads as TGTGCCAGCAGCTTAGAAGGGGGCAATCAGCCCCAGCATTTT. Full variable domain (missing parts from reference TRBV7-2 and TRBJ1-5): GAGVSQSPSNKVTEKGKDVELRCDPISGHTALYWYRQSLGQGLEFLIYFQGNSAPDKSGLPSDRFSAERTGGSVSTLTIQRTQQEDSAVYLCASSLEGGNQPQHFGDGTRLSIL.